This TCR beta chain is drawn from a study of blood T cell repertoires in COVID-19. On the study more broadly: Acute-phase and convalescent COVID-19 samples originated in the United States, Italy and Spain. Sample material is recorded as cDNA or gDNA derived from T cells, B-cell-depleted T cells, or PBMCs.

Original handling: Amplification of reference gene primers was used by the study to estimate nucleated cell counts. Assay: immunoSEQ multiplex PCR; the TCRdb copy retains only in-frame clones and omits some. That table is the source of V, J and clone size, and D and trimming were worked out from the DNA. The sample has roughly 120,000 clones, over 70% seen once. Germline V gives CDR1 SGHDT, CDR2 YYEEEE. Trimming removed 0 bases from V and 0 bases from J, with 10 bases in between. The CDR3 has 16 residues. The sequence came from a human donor in a cohort sampled during active or convalescent COVID-19. The rearrangement joins TRBV5-6 to TRBJ1-3; D is unclear. The sample comprised peripheral blood. CDR3 DNA: TGTGCCAGCAGCTTGGTGTCCCAGGTCTCTGGAAACACCATATATTTT. It is translated as CASSLVSQVSGNTIYF. Full variable domain (remainder filled in from reference TRBV5-6 and TRBJ1-3): DAGVTQSPTHLIKTRGQQVTLRCSPKSGHDTVSWYQQALGQGPQFIFQYYEEEERQRGNFPDRFSGHQFPNYSSELNVNALLLGDSALYLCASSLVSQVSGNTIYFGEGSWLTVV.